This paragraph reports one TCR beta chain. Its antigen is undetermined. The sample belongs to a study of shared clonotypes between healthy human individuals. For the study at large: The cohort comprised a couple of women and a few men. Their ages spanned 18 to 49 years.

Germline assignment: CDR1 SGHTS and CDR2 YDEGEE. This CDR3 is built from 17 residues. V lost 4 bases and J lost 9; bases outside the gene matches: 14. Study-wide results and limits: Of the naive CD4 clonotypes, around 5.2% were shared across several donors. Relative to memory subsets, naive subsets generally showed larger estimated richness.

Clones were read by immunoSEQ multiplex PCR, and TCRdb kept only the in-frame ones, dropping some. The sample lists 2.5 million or so clones; more than 80% were seen once. This rearrangement joins TRBV5-8 to TRBJ2-1; 12 bases agree with TRBD2. The sequence was obtained from a man between 18 and 35 years old in good health. Sample: naive CD4+ T cells sorted from blood. Subset indicated: CD45RA+ positively selected. The CDR3 DNA follows: TGTGCCAGCAGCCGAACGCCTAGCGGGAGGGCCGAGGGTGAGCAGTTCTTC. Protein product: CASSRTPSGRAEGEQFF.